This note documents a single TCR beta chain sequence. Its antigen is not known. The source of the sample is a study of T cell responses to AZD1222 COVID-19 vaccine. Method: immunoSEQ multiplex PCR; TCRdb's copy keeps in-frame clones and lacks some. The sample contains about 200,000 clones, roughly 92% of which appear only once. The length of the CDR3 is 13 residues. CDR1 is SQVTM, CDR2 ANQGSEA, per germline. Trimming removed 5 bases at V and 5 bases at J, with 16 bases between. Notes on the study in general: Spike-specific TCR breadth and depth grew following two AZD1222 doses. Distributed over spike, vaccine-associated CD4 TCRs predominated at 160-218 and 743-854.

This sequence joins TRBV29-1 and TRBJ2-7, with D perhaps matching TRBD1 (5 bases). This clonotype originated in an adult who received the AZD1222 COVID-19 vaccine. Specimen: peripheral blood, collected 28 days after the second AZD1222 dose. The CDR3 spells CSVHRILNNEQYF. CDR3 in DNA: TGCAGCGTTCACAGGATCCTGAACAACGAGCAGTACTTC.